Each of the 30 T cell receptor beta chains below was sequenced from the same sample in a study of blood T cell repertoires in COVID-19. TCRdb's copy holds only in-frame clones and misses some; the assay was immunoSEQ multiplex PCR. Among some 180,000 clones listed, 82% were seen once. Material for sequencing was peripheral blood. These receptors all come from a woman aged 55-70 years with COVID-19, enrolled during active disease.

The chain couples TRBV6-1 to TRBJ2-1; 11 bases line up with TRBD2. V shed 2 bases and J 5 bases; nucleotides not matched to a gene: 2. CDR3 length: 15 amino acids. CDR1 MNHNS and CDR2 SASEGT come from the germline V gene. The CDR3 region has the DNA TGTGCCAGCAGTGAAAGACTAGCGGGACACAATGAGCAGTTCTTC. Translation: CASSERLAGHNEQFF.

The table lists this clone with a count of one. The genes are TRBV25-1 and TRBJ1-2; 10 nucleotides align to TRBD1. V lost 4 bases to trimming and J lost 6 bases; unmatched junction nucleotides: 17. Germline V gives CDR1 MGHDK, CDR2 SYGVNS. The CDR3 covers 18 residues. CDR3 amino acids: CASSARQGAPGHLDGYTF. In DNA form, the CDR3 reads TGTGCCAGCAGTGCCCGACAGGGGGCGCCGGGGCATTTGGATGGCTACACCTTC.

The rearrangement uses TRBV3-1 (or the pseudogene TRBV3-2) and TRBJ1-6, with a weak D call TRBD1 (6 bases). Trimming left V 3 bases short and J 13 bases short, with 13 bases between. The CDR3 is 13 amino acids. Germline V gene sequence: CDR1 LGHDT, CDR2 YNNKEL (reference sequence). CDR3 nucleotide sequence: TGTGCCAGCAGCCATGGGACAACGAGGCCCCTCCACTTT. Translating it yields CASSHGTTRPLHF.

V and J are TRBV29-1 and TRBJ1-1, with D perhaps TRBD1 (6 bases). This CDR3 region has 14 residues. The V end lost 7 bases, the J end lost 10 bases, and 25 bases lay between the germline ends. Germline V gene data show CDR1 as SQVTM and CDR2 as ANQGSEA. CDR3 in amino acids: CSARTEAGPSRAFF. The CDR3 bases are TGCAGCGCCCGGACAGAAGCTGGTCCGTCGCGAGCTTTCTTT.

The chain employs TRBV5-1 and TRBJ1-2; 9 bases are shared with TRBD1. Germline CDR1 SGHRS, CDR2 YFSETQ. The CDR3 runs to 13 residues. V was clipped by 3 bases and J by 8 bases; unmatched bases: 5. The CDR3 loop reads CASSSGQGGGYTF. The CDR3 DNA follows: TGCGCCAGCAGCTCGGGACAGGGTGGAGGCTACACCTTC.

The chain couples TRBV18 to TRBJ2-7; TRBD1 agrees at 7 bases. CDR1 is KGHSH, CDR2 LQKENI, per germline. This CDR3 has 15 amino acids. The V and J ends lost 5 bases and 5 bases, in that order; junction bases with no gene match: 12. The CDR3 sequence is CASSAYSGTVNEQYV. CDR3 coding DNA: TGTGCCAGCTCAGCCTATTCAGGGACAGTGAACGAGCAGTACGTC.

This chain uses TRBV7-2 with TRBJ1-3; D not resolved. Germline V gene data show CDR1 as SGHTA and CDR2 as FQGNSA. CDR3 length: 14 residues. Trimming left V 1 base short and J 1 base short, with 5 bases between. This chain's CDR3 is CASSLDPSGNTIYF. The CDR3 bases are TGTGCCAGCAGCTTAGATCCATCTGGAAACACCATATATTTT.

The CDR3 DNA reads as TGTGCCAGCAGTTACTCGTTAACTTGCCCACTACCTACTACTGATGGCTACACCTTC. This sequence encodes CASSYSLTCPLPTTDGYTF. The rearrangement joins TRBV6-7 to TRBJ1-2; D gene uncertain. TRBV6-7 is annotated as an ORF whose role is uncertain. The CDR3 totals 19 residues. Trimming pared 0 bases from V and 6 bases from J, leaving 26 bases between.

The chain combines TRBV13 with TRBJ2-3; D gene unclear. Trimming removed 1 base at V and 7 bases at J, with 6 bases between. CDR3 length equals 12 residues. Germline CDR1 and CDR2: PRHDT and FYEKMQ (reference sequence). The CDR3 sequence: CASSLAPNTQYF. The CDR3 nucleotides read TGTGCCAGCAGCTTAGCCCCTAATACGCAGTATTTT.

This CDR3 is CASSLSDNQPQHF. In DNA, the CDR3 is TGTGCCAGCAGCTTAAGCGACAATCAGCCCCAGCATTTT. The rearrangement joins TRBV11-2 to TRBJ1-5; D not resolved. The CDR3 has 13 amino acids. Germline V gene data show CDR1 as SGHAT and CDR2 as FQNNGV. The germline V and J ends were trimmed by 2 bases and 3 bases, with 5 bases remaining between them.

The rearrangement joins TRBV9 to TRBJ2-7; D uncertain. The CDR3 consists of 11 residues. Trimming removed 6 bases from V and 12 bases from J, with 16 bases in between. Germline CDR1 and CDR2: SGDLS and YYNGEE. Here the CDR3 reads CASTAFLSWYV. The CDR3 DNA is TGTGCCAGCACCGCGTTCCTTTCGTGGTACGTC.

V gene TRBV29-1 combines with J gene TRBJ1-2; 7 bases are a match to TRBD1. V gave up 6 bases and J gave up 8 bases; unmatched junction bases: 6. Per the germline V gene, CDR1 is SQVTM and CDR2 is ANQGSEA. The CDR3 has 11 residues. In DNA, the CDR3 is TGCAGCGTCTCGACAGGGTACGGCTACACCTTC. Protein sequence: CSVSTGYGYTF.

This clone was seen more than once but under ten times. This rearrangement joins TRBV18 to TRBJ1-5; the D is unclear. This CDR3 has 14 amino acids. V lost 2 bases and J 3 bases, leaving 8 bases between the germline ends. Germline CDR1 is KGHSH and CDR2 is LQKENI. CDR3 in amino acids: CASSPTSDNQPQHF. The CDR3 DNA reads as TGTGCCAGCTCACCAACCTCAGACAATCAGCCCCAGCATTTT.

CDR3 amino acids: CASRLAGATGELFF. Here the CDR3 DNA reads TGTGCCAGCAGACTAGCGGGGGCCACCGGGGAGCTGTTTTTT. The V and J genes are TRBV6-4 and TRBJ2-2; 11 nucleotides line up with TRBD2. The CDR3 extends over 14 amino acids. The ends lost 6 bases at V and 4 bases at J; junction bases unmatched: 1. CDR1 is MRHNA, CDR2 SNTAGT, per germline.

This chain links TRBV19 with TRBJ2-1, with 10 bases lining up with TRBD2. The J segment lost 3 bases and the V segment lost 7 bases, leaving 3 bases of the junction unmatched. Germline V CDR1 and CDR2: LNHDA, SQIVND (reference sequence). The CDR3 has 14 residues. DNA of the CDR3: TGTGCCAGTAAGCTAGCGGGGGACTACAATGAGCAGTTCTTC. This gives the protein CASKLAGDYNEQFF.

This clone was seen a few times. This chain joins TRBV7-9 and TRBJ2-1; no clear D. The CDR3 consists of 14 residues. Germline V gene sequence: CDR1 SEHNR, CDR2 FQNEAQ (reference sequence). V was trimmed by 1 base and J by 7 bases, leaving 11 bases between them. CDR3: CASSLGAFGNEQFF. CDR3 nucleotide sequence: TGTGCCAGCAGCTTAGGGGCGTTTGGAAATGAGCAGTTCTTC.

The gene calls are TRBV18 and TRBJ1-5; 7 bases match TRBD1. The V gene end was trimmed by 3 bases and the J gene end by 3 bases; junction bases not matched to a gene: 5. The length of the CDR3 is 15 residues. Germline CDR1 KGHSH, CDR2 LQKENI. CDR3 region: CASSPEQGFNQPQHF. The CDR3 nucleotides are TGTGCCAGCTCACCTGAACAGGGGTTCAATCAGCCCCAGCATTTT.

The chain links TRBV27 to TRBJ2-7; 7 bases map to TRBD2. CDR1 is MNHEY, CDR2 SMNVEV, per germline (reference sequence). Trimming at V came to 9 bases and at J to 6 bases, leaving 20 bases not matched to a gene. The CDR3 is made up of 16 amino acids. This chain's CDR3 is CASSLAGPSVGSEQYF. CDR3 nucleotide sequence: TGTGCCAGTTCCTTAGCGGGCCCATCCGTGGGAAGCGAGCAGTACTTC.

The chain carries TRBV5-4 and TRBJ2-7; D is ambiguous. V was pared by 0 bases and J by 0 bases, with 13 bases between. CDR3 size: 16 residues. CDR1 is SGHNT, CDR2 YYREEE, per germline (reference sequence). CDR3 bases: TGTGCCAGCAGCTTGGGAGGAAAAGTTAGCTCCTACGAGCAGTACTTC. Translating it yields CASSLGGKVSSYEQYF.

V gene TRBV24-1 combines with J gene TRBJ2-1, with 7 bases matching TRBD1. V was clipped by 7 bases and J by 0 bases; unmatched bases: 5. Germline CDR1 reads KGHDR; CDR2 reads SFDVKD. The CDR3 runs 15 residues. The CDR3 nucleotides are TGTGCCACCAGCCGACAGGGAATCTCCTACAATGAGCAGTTCTTC. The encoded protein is CATSRQGISYNEQFF.

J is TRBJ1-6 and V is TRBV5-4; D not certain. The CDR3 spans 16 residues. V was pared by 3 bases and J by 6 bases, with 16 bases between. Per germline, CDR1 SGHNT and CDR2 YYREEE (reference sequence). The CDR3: CASSSTSTFGNSPLHF. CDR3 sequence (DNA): TGTGCCAGCAGCTCGACATCGACCTTCGGTAATTCACCCCTCCACTTT.

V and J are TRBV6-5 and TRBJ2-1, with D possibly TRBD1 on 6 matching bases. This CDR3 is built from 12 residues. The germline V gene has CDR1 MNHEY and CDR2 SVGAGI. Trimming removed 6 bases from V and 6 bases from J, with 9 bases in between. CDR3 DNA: TGTGCCAGCAGACCCAGGGGCAATGAGCAGTTCTTC. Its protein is CASRPRGNEQFF.

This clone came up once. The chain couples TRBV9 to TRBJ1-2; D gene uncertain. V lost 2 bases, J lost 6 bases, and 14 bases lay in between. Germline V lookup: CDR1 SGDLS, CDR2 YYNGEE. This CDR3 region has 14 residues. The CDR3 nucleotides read TGTGCCAGCAGCGTCATCGGGGATTTAGATGGCTACACCTTC. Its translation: CASSVIGDLDGYTF.

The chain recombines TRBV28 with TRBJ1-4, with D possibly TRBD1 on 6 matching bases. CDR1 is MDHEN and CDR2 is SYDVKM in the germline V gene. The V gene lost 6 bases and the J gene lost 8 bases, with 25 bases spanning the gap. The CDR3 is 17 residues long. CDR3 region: CASRKARPTGHEEKLFF. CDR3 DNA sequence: TGTGCCAGCAGGAAAGCCCGGCCGACAGGCCATGAAGAAAAACTGTTTTTT.

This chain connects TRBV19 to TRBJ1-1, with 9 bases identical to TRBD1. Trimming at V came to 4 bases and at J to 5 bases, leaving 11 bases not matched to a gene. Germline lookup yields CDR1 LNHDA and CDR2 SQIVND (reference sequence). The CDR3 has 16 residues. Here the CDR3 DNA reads TGTGCCAGTAGTACGGTACAGGGGGCAGGTAGGACTGAAGCTTTCTTT. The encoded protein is CASSTVQGAGRTEAFF.

CDR3: CASSPGGEGQPQHF. The CDR3, as DNA: TGTGCCAGCTCACCGGGAGGGGAAGGACAGCCCCAGCATTTT. The chain carries TRBV18 and TRBJ1-5; tentatively, D is TRBD1 (5 bases). The CDR3 consists of 14 residues. V lost 3 bases and J 7 bases, leaving 13 bases between the germline ends. Looked up from germline, CDR1 is KGHSH and CDR2 is LQKENI. Supplemented by reference TRBV18 and TRBJ1-5, the full variable domain reads NAGVMQNPRHLVRRRGQEARLRCSPMKGHSHVYWYRQLPEEGLKFMVYLQKENIIDESGMPKERFSAEFPKEGPSILRIQQVVRGDSAAYFCASSPGGEGQPQHFGDGTRLSIL.

In nucleotides, the CDR3 is TGTGCCAGCAGTTTGGGCGACACGTCGTATGGCTACACCTTC. As protein: CASSLGDTSYGYTF. The rearrangement joins TRBV28 to TRBJ1-2; D gene ambiguous. The V gene lost 3 bases and the J gene lost 5 bases, with 13 bases spanning the gap. CDR1 MDHEN and CDR2 SYDVKM come from the germline V gene. The CDR3 totals 14 residues.

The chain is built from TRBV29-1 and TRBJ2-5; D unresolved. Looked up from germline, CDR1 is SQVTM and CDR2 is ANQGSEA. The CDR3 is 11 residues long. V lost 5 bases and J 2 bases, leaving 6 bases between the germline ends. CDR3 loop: CSVTPQETQYF. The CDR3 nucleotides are TGCAGCGTTACTCCGCAAGAGACCCAGTACTTC.

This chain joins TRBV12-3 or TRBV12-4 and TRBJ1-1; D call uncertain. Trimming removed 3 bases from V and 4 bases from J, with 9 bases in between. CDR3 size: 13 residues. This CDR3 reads CASSLGSGTEAFF. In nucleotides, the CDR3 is TGTGCCAGCAGTTTGGGTTCGGGCACTGAAGCTTTCTTT.

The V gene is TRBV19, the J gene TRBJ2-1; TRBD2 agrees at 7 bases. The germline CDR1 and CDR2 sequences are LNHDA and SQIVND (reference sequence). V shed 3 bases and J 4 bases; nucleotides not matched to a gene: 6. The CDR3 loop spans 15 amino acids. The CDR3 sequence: CASSIIGGGYNEQFF. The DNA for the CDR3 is TGTGCCAGTAGTATCATCGGCGGGGGTTACAATGAGCAGTTCTTC.